One sample yielded the 2 T cell receptor beta chains listed below, sequenced in a study of regulatory T cells in long-lasting Graves disease. Time point meaning: newly diagnosed GD, antithyroid drugs for less than 3 months. Isolated PBMC RNA provided the starting material for the TCR library. Construction of the TCR beta libraries employed iRepertoire HTBI primers in conjunction with Arm-PCR of CDR3 regions. TCRdb itself ran the multiplex PCR reads through MiXCR, one entry per CDR3 protein. This table has about 440,000 distinct CDR3 sequences, around 15% appearing once. The sample was also reused in another study, on T cells in Graves' hyperthyroidism and ophthalmopathy.

The sample consisted of peripheral blood mononuclear cells (PBMCs), taken at new diagnosis, from a patient treated with antithyroid drugs. These receptors all stem from a woman aged 18 to 35 with Graves disease.

The chain recombines TRBV19 with TRBJ1-5; 7 nucleotides agree with TRBD1. Germline loops: CDR1 LNHDA, CDR2 SQIVND (reference sequence). There are 13 residues in the CDR3. The V gene end was trimmed by 3 bases and the J gene end by 6 bases; junction bases not matched to a gene: 2. Written as DNA, the CDR3 is TGTGCCAGTAGTATCGACAGGGTTCAGCCCCAGCATTTT. Residues: CASSIDRVQPQHF. The variable domain in full, with the rest retrieved from reference TRBV19 and TRBJ1-5, is DGGITQSPKYLFRKEGQNVTLSCEQNLNHDAMYWYRQDPGQGLRLIYYSQIVNDFQKGDIAEGYSVSREKKESFPLTVTSAQKNPTAFYLCASSIDRVQPQHFGDGTRLSIL.

This rearrangement joins TRBV2 to TRBJ2-7; TRBD1 matches at 11 bases. Per germline, CDR1 SNHLY and CDR2 FYNNEI. This CDR3 comprises 13 residues. With V trimmed by 4 bases and J by 5 bases, 1 base remained unmatched. The CDR3 DNA reads as TGTGCCAGCAGTGGGGGACAGGGGGACGAGCAGTACTTC. Amino acids: CASSGGQGDEQYF.